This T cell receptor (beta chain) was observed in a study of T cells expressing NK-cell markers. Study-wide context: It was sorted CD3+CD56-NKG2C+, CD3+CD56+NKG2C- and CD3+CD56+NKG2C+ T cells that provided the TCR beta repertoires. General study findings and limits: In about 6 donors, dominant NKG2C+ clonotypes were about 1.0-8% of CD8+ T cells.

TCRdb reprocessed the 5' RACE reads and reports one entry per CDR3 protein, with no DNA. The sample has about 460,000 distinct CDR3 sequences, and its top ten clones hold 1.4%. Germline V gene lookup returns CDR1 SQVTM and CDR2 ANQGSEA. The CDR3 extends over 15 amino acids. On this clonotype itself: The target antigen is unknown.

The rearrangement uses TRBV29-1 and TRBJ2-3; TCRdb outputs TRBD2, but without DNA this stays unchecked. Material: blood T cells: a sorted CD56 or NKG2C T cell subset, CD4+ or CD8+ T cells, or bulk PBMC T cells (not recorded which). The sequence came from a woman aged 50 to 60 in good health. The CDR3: CSSRAGSGAVDTQYF.